The 27 T cell receptor beta chains presented below share a single source sample, sequenced in a study of blood T cell repertoires in COVID-19. Assay used: immunoSEQ multiplex PCR; TCRdb lists only in-frame clones, some missing. The repertoire holds around 190,000 clones, roughly 75% seen once, with about 6.5% in the top ten. Sequenced sample: peripheral blood. Every receptor here comes from a man aged 70-80 years with active or convalescent COVID-19.

The V and J genes are TRBV5-3 and TRBJ2-1; TRBD2 matches 12 bases. TRBV5-3 counts as an open reading frame of uncertain function. The CDR3 has 15 residues. Trimming took 5 bases from V and 10 from J; bases not matched to a gene: 10. The CDR3, as DNA: TGTGCCAGAAGGCAGCCGACTAGCGGGAGTTGGGAGCAGTTCTTC. This gives the protein CARRQPTSGSWEQFF.

V usage is TRBV30 and J usage is TRBJ1-4; TRBD1 might be the D (6 bases). CDR1 GTSNPN and CDR2 SVGIG come from the germline V gene (reference sequence). The CDR3 has 16 residues. Deletions cut 3 bases from V and 1 base from J, with 15 bases between. In DNA, the CDR3 is TGTGCCTGGAGCGGGGGGCAGTTAGGAACTAATGAAAAACTGTTTTTT. Translated, it gives CAWSGGQLGTNEKLFF.

V is TRBV18 and J is TRBJ2-3; D gene unclear. CDR1 and CDR2 from the germline V gene are KGHSH and LQKENI. Trimming left V 1 base short and J 4 bases short, with 9 bases between. CDR3 size: 14 residues. The chain's CDR3 is CASSPLDSADTQYF. In DNA form, the CDR3 reads TGTGCCAGCTCACCACTAGACTCGGCAGATACGCAGTATTTT.

V is TRBV5-4 and J is TRBJ2-5, with 11 bases matching TRBD2. The CDR3 totals 20 residues. The junction had 17 bases not matched to a gene; V was cut back by 4 bases and J by 0 bases. Germline assignment: CDR1 SGHNT and CDR2 YYREEE (reference sequence). The CDR3 here is CASSPGLLAGGPLHQETQYF. The CDR3 bases are TGTGCCAGCAGCCCGGGGCTTTTAGCGGGGGGGCCCTTACACCAAGAGACCCAGTACTTC.

The chain combines TRBV30 with TRBJ2-7; 8 bases are a match to TRBD1. V trimming: 5 bases; J trimming: 5 bases; junction bases outside the gene matches: 2. This CDR3 is 11 amino acids long. Germline CDR1 GTSNPN, CDR2 SVGIG (reference sequence). The CDR3 loop reads CAWGQGNEQYF. The CDR3 bases are TGTGCCTGGGGACAGGGTAACGAGCAGTACTTC.

V and J are TRBV7-9 and TRBJ2-1, with 9 bases matching TRBD2. Germline assignment: CDR1 SEHNR and CDR2 FQNEAQ (reference sequence). The CDR3 covers 15 residues. Trimming at V came to 5 bases and at J to 8 bases, leaving 10 bases not matched to a gene. The CDR3 nucleotides are TGTGCCAGCAGCATCCTGGCGGGGGGGCCCGATGAGCAGTTCTTC. This sequence encodes CASSILAGGPDEQFF.

The chain recombines TRBV5-6 with TRBJ2-3; maybe TRBD2 (5 bases). The CDR3 is made up of 12 amino acids. Germline V gene lookup returns CDR1 SGHDT and CDR2 YYEEEE. The V gene lost 4 bases and the J gene lost 6 bases, with 9 bases spanning the gap. CDR3 nucleotide sequence: TGTGCCAGCAGCCCAGGAGGCGATACGCAGTATTTT. This translates into CASSPGGDTQYF.

J is TRBJ2-1 and V is TRBV19; 7 positions match TRBD1. The CDR3 runs 16 residues. The V gene's germline CDR1 is LNHDA and CDR2 SQIVND (reference sequence). V shed 1 base, J shed 3 bases, and the junction held 6 bases outside the gene matches. CDR3 DNA: TGTGCCAGTAGTATAGCTCGGGCAGGGGGCTACAATGAGCAGTTCTTC. Translated, it gives CASSIARAGGYNEQFF.

This clone was observed a handful of times. The chain couples TRBV5-1 to TRBJ2-1; 9 bases match TRBD2. V shed 0 bases and J 8 bases; nucleotides not matched to a gene: 6. Germline V gene sequence: CDR1 SGHRS, CDR2 YFSETQ. This CDR3 is built from 15 residues. This CDR3 is CASSLDGTSWDEQFF. In DNA, the CDR3 is TGCGCCAGCAGCTTGGACGGGACTAGCTGGGATGAGCAGTTCTTC.

The rearrangement joins TRBV7-2 to TRBJ2-7; perhaps TRBD2 as D (6 bases). Looked up from germline, CDR1 is SGHTA and CDR2 is FQGNSA. V was clipped by 0 bases and J by 0 bases, with 9 bases between them. The CDR3 totals 15 residues. CDR3 sequence: CASSLAGTASYEQYF. CDR3 bases: TGTGCCAGCAGCTTAGCAGGGACTGCCTCCTACGAGCAGTACTTC.

This chain links TRBV3-1 (or the pseudogene TRBV3-2) with TRBJ1-4; TRBD1 might be the D (5 bases). V dropped 0 bases and J dropped 3 bases, with 14 bases sitting between them. There are 17 residues in the CDR3. Looked up from germline, CDR1 is LGHDT and CDR2 is YNNKEL (reference sequence). CDR3: CASSQEGQGGANEKLFF. The CDR3 nucleotides are TGTGCCAGCAGCCAAGAGGGGCAGGGCGGGGCTAATGAAAAACTGTTTTTT.

The V call is TRBV13, the J call TRBJ1-3; D uncertain. This CDR3 contains 15 residues. Germline V gene data show CDR1 as PRHDT and CDR2 as FYEKMQ (reference sequence). V was trimmed by 1 base and J by 0 bases, leaving 7 bases between them. The DNA of the CDR3 is TGTGCCAGCAGCTTAGCGGCGGGCTCTGGAAACACCATATATTTT. Translating gives CASSLAAGSGNTIYF.

The V call is TRBV18, the J call TRBJ2-3, with 13 nucleotides matching TRBD2. The CDR3 totals 15 residues. V dropped 4 bases and J dropped 5; count of bases not matched to a gene: 3. The V gene's germline CDR1 is KGHSH and CDR2 LQKENI. The CDR3 is CASSLGLAGKDTQYF. As DNA, the CDR3 is TGTGCCAGCTCACTGGGACTAGCGGGAAAAGATACGCAGTATTTT.

The chain combines TRBV7-3 with TRBJ1-1; possible D gene TRBD1, 6 bases. The V and J ends lost 6 bases and 6 bases respectively, with 14 bases between them. Germline loops: CDR1 SGHTA, CDR2 FQGTGA. The CDR3 sequence is 13 residues long. The CDR3 loop reads CASSVRGFSEAFF. CDR3 DNA: TGTGCCAGCAGTGTAAGGGGGTTCTCTGAAGCTTTCTTT. Drawing the rest from reference TRBV7-3 and TRBJ1-1, the complete variable domain is GAGVSQTPSNKVTEKGKYVELRCDPISGHTALYWYRQSLGQGPEFLIYFQGTGAADDSGLPNDRFFAVRPEGSVSTLKIQRTERGDSAVYLCASSVRGFSEAFFGQGTRLTVV.

The chain employs TRBV3-1 (or the pseudogene TRBV3-2) and TRBJ2-1, with D possibly matching TRBD1 (5 bases). Per germline, CDR1 LGHDT and CDR2 YNNKEL (reference sequence). Trimming left V 3 bases short and J 0 bases short, with 15 bases between. CDR3 length equals 17 residues. The CDR3 DNA is TGTGCCAGCAGCCAGGTCATGCAGGGCAGCTCCTACAATGAGCAGTTCTTC. This translates into CASSQVMQGSSYNEQFF.

The chain is built from TRBV11-2 and TRBJ1-1; 9 positions agree with TRBD1. This CDR3 has 16 residues. V dropped 5 bases and J dropped 1; count of bases not matched to a gene: 8. The V gene's germline CDR1 is SGHAT and CDR2 FQNNGV. The CDR3 DNA reads as TGTGCCAGCAGCCCCCCGACAGGGGGAGGGAACACTGAAGCTTTCTTT. Translated: CASSPPTGGGNTEAFF.

The V and J genes are TRBV4-3 and TRBJ1-2; 7 positions match TRBD1. Losses at the gene ends were 0 bases for V and 3 bases for J; bases not matched to a gene: 4. Germline V gives CDR1 LGHNA, CDR2 YSLEER. This CDR3 spans 15 amino acids. As DNA, the CDR3 is TGCGCCAGCAGCCAAGAACGACAGGGTTACTATGGCTACACCTTC. It yields the protein CASSQERQGYYGYTF.

Relative to its sample, this clone is medium-sized. J is TRBJ2-3 and V is TRBV27, with D maybe TRBD2 (5 bases). V was cut by 7 bases and J by 3 bases, with 17 bases left in between. This CDR3 comprises 15 residues. CDR1 is MNHEY and CDR2 is SMNVEV in the germline V gene (reference sequence). CDR3 sequence reads: CASTDFPGSTDTQYF. In DNA form, the CDR3 reads TGTGCCAGCACGGACTTCCCCGGGTCGACAGATACGCAGTATTTT.

This chain uses TRBV7-5 with TRBJ1-5. TRBV7-5 is a pseudogene locus. There are 16 residues in the CDR3. CDR3 amino acids: CARSHRGRGGNQPQHF. The DNA for the CDR3 is TGTGCCAGAAGCCACCGGGGGAGGGGGGGCAATCAGCCCCAGCATTTT.

The genes are TRBV10-3 and TRBJ1-6; tentatively, D is TRBD1 (6 bases). V lost 4 bases and J 7 bases, leaving 17 bases between the germline ends. This CDR3 has 16 residues. Germline V gives CDR1 ENHRY, CDR2 SYGVKD. DNA of the CDR3: TGTGCCATCAGTGTTGAGGGGGTCGGCCACAATTCACCCCTCCACTTT. It translates to CAISVEGVGHNSPLHF.

This clone has only a few counts. Here the CDR3 reads CASSRPQGSIEKLFF. The CDR3 DNA sequence: TGTGCCAGCAGCAGACCACAGGGATCAATTGAAAAACTGTTTTTT. The chain carries TRBV7-8 and TRBJ1-4; perhaps TRBD1 as D (6 bases). There are 15 residues in the CDR3. CDR1 SGHVS and CDR2 FQNEAQ come from the germline V gene. V lost 5 bases, J lost 7 bases, and 17 bases lay in between.

The CDR3 region is CASSQRSSGNTIYF. The CDR3, as DNA: TGTGCCAGCAGCCAACGGAGCTCTGGAAACACCATATATTTT. The V and J genes are TRBV3-1 (or the pseudogene TRBV3-2) and TRBJ1-3; D unclear. Germline CDR1 and CDR2: LGHDT and YNNKEL (reference sequence). CDR3 length: 14 residues. V was pared by 2 bases and J by 0 bases, with 5 bases between.

This clone was found a few times. The rearrangement uses TRBV19 and TRBJ1-5; possible D gene TRBD1, 6 bases. Trimming stripped 9 bases from V and 0 bases from J, with 18 bases between. The CDR3 has 16 residues. Germline V gives CDR1 LNHDA, CDR2 SQIVND (reference sequence). The CDR3 nucleotides are TGTGCCAGCGGACAGCCTCACCTGGCTAGCAATCAGCCCCAGCATTTT. Protein: CASGQPHLASNQPQHF.

This clone has only one observation. The CDR3 loop is CASSHWTGQMEGYTF. CDR3 in DNA: TGTGCCAGCAGTCACTGGACAGGTCAGATGGAGGGCTACACCTTC. The chain links TRBV7-9 to TRBJ1-2; 7 bases are a match to TRBD1. CDR3 length equals 15 residues. V shed 6 bases and J 8 bases; nucleotides not matched to a gene: 15. Per the germline V gene, CDR1 is SEHNR and CDR2 is FQNEAQ (reference sequence).

V is TRBV7-6 and J is TRBJ1-5; D is unresolved. The ends were cut back, 1 base at V and 0 bases at J, with 10 bases in the middle. Germline V CDR1 and CDR2: SGHVS, FNYEAQ. CDR3 length: 16 amino acids. The CDR3: CASSLDGVGSNQPQHF. The CDR3 bases are TGTGCCAGCAGCTTAGATGGTGTCGGTAGCAATCAGCCCCAGCATTTT.

This chain joins TRBV4-1 and TRBJ1-3, with a possible D match to TRBD1 (5 bases). The V gene lost 2 bases and the J gene lost 3 bases, with 8 bases spanning the gap. The germline V gene has CDR1 MGHRA and CDR2 YSYEKL. This CDR3 contains 14 residues. The CDR3 nucleotides read TGCGCCAGCAGCCAATTGGGACTTGGAAACACCATATATTTT. Translating it yields CASSQLGLGNTIYF.

The V and J genes are TRBV14 and TRBJ1-1; 7 bases map to TRBD1. Losses at the gene ends were 4 bases for V and 8 bases for J; bases not matched to a gene: 4. Per germline, CDR1 SGHDN and CDR2 FVKESK. This CDR3 contains 12 residues. The CDR3 bases are TGTGCCAGCAGCCCCGGGGGACAGGAAGCTTTCTTT. Translation: CASSPGGQEAFF.